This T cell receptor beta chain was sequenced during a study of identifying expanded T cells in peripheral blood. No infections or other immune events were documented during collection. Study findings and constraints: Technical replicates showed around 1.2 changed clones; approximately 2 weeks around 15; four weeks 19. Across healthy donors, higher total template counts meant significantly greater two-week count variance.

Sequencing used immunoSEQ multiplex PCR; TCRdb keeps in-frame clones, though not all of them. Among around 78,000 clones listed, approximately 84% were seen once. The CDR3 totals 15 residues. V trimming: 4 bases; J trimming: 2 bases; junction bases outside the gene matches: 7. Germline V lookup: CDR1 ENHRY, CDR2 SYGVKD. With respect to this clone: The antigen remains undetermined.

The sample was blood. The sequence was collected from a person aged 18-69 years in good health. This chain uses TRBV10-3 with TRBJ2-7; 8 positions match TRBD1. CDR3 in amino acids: CAISGTETGAYEQYF. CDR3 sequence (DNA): TGTGCCATCAGTGGAACCGAGACAGGGGCCTACGAGCAGTACTTC.